The 8 T cell receptor beta chains below all came from one sample that was sequenced in a study of T cell responses to AZD1222 COVID-19 vaccine. Some clones are missing from TCRdb's copy, which holds only in-frame ones; the method was immunoSEQ multiplex PCR. The sample contains approximately 150,000 clones, approximately 89% of which appear only once. The specimen was peripheral blood, collected 28 days after the second AZD1222 dose. The receptor set was obtained from an adult who received the AZD1222 COVID-19 vaccine.

The V gene is TRBV18, the J gene TRBJ1-5; the D gene is possibly TRBD1 (5 bases). This CDR3 comprises 13 residues. Trimming removed 6 bases from V and 6 bases from J, with 12 bases in between. Germline V CDR1 and CDR2: KGHSH, LQKENI. The CDR3: CASSVGEGQPQHF. The CDR3, as DNA: TGTGCCAGCTCGGTGGGGGAAGGTCAGCCCCAGCATTTT. The full variable domain, rest sourced from reference TRBV18 and TRBJ1-5, is NAGVMQNPRHLVRRRGQEARLRCSPMKGHSHVYWYRQLPEEGLKFMVYLQKENIIDESGMPKERFSAEFPKEGPSILRIQQVVRGDSAAYFCASSVGEGQPQHFGDGTRLSIL.

The V gene is TRBV29-1, the J gene TRBJ1-1; no firm D call. The CDR3 has 9 residues. Germline lookup yields CDR1 SQVTM and CDR2 ANQGSEA. Trimming removed 6 bases at V and 6 bases at J, with 5 bases between. The CDR3 DNA reads as TGCAGCGTGGATGCTGAAGCTTTCTTT. Residues: CSVDAEAFF.

The CDR3 is CASSIGRVGTEAFF. The DNA of the CDR3 is TGTGCCAGTAGTATTGGTCGGGTGGGGACTGAAGCTTTCTTT. The rearrangement uses TRBV19 and TRBJ1-1; D unclear. V was clipped by 3 bases and J by 5 bases, with 13 bases between them. The CDR3 sequence is 14 residues long. Germline values: CDR1 LNHDA, CDR2 SQIVND (reference sequence).

The rearrangement joins TRBV19 to TRBJ1-4; 9 bases are a match to TRBD1. V shed 6 bases and J 5 bases; nucleotides not matched to a gene: 4. This CDR3 has 14 amino acids. The V gene's germline CDR1 is LNHDA and CDR2 SQIVND (reference sequence). CDR3 sequence (DNA): TGTGCCAGTAGAAACAGGGGGCTCAATGAAAAACTGTTTTTT. Translation gives CASRNRGLNEKLFF.

This clone has just one count. V usage is TRBV7-3 and J usage is TRBJ2-3; D possibly corresponds to TRBD2 (6 bases). Trimming cost V 5 bases and J 5 bases, with 14 bases left between them. The CDR3 runs 14 residues. Germline lookup yields CDR1 SGHTA and CDR2 FQGTGA. The CDR3 bases are TGTGCCAGCAGCCCAGGGAGGTCCAGAGATACGCAGTATTTT. This codes for CASSPGRSRDTQYF. The variable domain in full, with the rest retrieved from reference TRBV7-3 and TRBJ2-3, is GAGVSQTPSNKVTEKGKYVELRCDPISGHTALYWYRQSLGQGPEFLIYFQGTGAADDSGLPNDRFFAVRPEGSVSTLKIQRTERGDSAVYLCASSPGRSRDTQYFGPGTRLTVL.

This rearrangement joins TRBV28 to TRBJ1-2; D ambiguous. V was cut by 6 bases and J by 4 bases, with 24 bases left in between. Germline V gives CDR1 MDHEN, CDR2 SYDVKM. This CDR3 comprises 17 residues. CDR3 DNA: TGTGCCAGCAGCCCCTTCGAGGGTGTCGGGCAGCCCTATGGCTACACCTTC. Its protein is CASSPFEGVGQPYGYTF.

V gene TRBV19 combines with J gene TRBJ2-1, with TRBD1 identical over 12 bases. This CDR3 has 14 amino acids. With V trimmed by 7 bases and J by 8 bases, 6 bases remained unmatched. Germline V gene data show CDR1 as LNHDA and CDR2 as SQIVND (reference sequence). CDR3 nucleotides: TGTGCCAGTACACCGGGACAGGGGGCCTATGAGCAGTTCTTC. It translates to CASTPGQGAYEQFF. Using reference TRBV19 and TRBJ2-1 for the parts outside the CDR3, the full variable domain is DGGITQSPKYLFRKEGQNVTLSCEQNLNHDAMYWYRQDPGQGLRLIYYSQIVNDFQKGDIAEGYSVSREKKESFPLTVTSAQKNPTAFYLCASTPGQGAYEQFFGPGTRLTVL.

This chain links TRBV27 with TRBJ1-1; D ambiguous. The germline V and J ends were trimmed by 5 bases and 1 base, with 14 bases remaining between them. The CDR3 has 15 amino acids. From germline, CDR1 is MNHEY and CDR2 SMNVEV (reference sequence). CDR3 residues: CASSIAWLGNTEAFF. DNA of the CDR3: TGTGCCAGCAGTATAGCTTGGCTAGGGAACACTGAAGCTTTCTTT.